The 29 T cell receptor beta chains below all came from one sample that was sequenced in a study of spatial heterogeneity in lung cancer. General study points: Counts of expanded alpha and beta TCRs within tumors tracked the tumor nonsynonymous mutation count.

TCRdb fed the 5' RACE reads into MiXCR, producing one record per CDR3 protein. Of over 5,500 distinct CDR3 sequences listed, around 15% are singletons. Time point noted: sample taken at primary tumor resection. Their antigens remain unidentified. The source was lung tumor tissue, collected at surgery. The receptors stem from a male donor with early-stage non-small cell lung cancer.

On this clonotype itself: A library prepared for alpha chains yielded this beta chain as an off-target read; its size is of little meaning. The chain uses TRBV20-1 and TRBJ2-7; TRBD2 matches 10 bases. From germline, CDR1 is DFQATT and CDR2 SNEGSKA (reference sequence). The length of the CDR3 is 17 residues. The V gene end was trimmed by 2 bases and the J gene end by 5 bases; junction bases not matched to a gene: 15. The CDR3 nucleotides read TGCAGTGCTAGATCGGCTAGCGGGAGCAGTATCCTCCACGAGCAGTACTTC. Translating gives CSARSASGSSILHEQYF.

The count of this clonotype is one. This beta chain appears as a stray read in a library generated for alpha chains; its size is not informative. The V gene is TRBV10-3, the J gene TRBJ1-6; TRBD1 is a possible D gene (6 bases). The ends were cut back, 7 bases at V and 8 bases at J, with 12 bases in the middle. The CDR3 spans 13 residues. The germline gives CDR1 ENHRY, CDR2 SYGVKD. Here the CDR3 reads CAITGHRDSPLHF. DNA of the CDR3: TGTGCCATCACAGGTCACAGGGATTCACCCCTCCACTTT.

This clonotype is medium-sized by share. The library was designed around alpha chains, so this beta chain is a stray read whose abundance carries little weight. The chain carries TRBV28 and TRBJ2-5; 7 bases align to TRBD1. CDR3 length: 14 residues. J lost 2 bases, V lost 5 bases, and 5 bases had no gene match. Looked up from germline, CDR1 is MDHEN and CDR2 is SYDVKM. The CDR3 nucleotides are TGTGCCAGCAGTCCAGGGGACAGTCAAGAGACCCAGTACTTC. Translation gives CASSPGDSQETQYF.

This clonotype has ten or more counts. A library prepared for alpha chains yielded this beta chain as an off-target read; its size is of little meaning. The chain joins TRBV7-3 to TRBJ2-2, with 9 bases lining up with TRBD1. J was trimmed by 5 bases and V by 5 bases; bases with no gene match: 6. The CDR3 contains 15 residues. Germline loops: CDR1 SGHTA, CDR2 FQGTGA. The CDR3 bases are TGTGCCAGCAGCCCAGGGACAGGGAGAACCGGGGAGCTGTTTTTT. Its translation is CASSPGTGRTGELFF.

By share of the sample, this clonotype is medium-sized. This beta chain appears as a stray read in a library generated for alpha chains; its size is not informative. The V gene is TRBV5-1, the J gene TRBJ2-2; no clear D. Trimming left V 5 bases short and J 0 bases short, with 11 bases between. Per germline, CDR1 SGHRS and CDR2 YFSETQ. This CDR3 is 15 amino acids long. CDR3 sequence: CASSGTVTNTGELFF. As DNA, the CDR3 is TGCGCCAGCAGTGGCACAGTGACGAACACCGGGGAGCTGTTTTTT.

This clonotype has ten or more counts. This beta chain is an off-target read within a library intended for alpha chains, so its frequency means little. The chain joins TRBV20-1 to TRBJ1-3; D gene uncertain. V dropped 5 bases and J dropped 4 bases, with 15 bases sitting between them. CDR3 size: 14 residues. The germline gives CDR1 DFQATT, CDR2 SNEGSKA (reference sequence). As DNA, the CDR3 is TGCAGTGCTGAAACTCAACACCGAGGAAACACCATATATTTT. Translation gives CSAETQHRGNTIYF.

For this clonotype: This beta chain is a stray read from a library made for alpha chains; its abundance is not meaningful. V usage is TRBV7-9 and J usage is TRBJ2-1; TRBD1 matches 8 bases. With V trimmed by 7 bases and J by 4 bases, 12 bases remained unmatched. The germline gives CDR1 SEHNR, CDR2 FQNEAQ (reference sequence). The CDR3 totals 16 residues. CDR3 sequence reads: CASTTGQQGGYNEQFF. CDR3 bases: TGTGCCAGCACCACGGGTCAACAGGGGGGTTACAATGAGCAGTTCTTC.

By sample share, this clonotype is medium-sized (0.01 to 0.1%). This beta chain is a stray sequence in a library constructed for alpha chains; its clone size is not meaningful. V is TRBV28 and J is TRBJ1-3; D is possibly TRBD1 (6 bases). The V end lost 2 bases, the J end lost 4 bases, and 12 bases lay between the germline ends. CDR3 length equals 15 residues. The V gene's germline CDR1 is MDHEN and CDR2 SYDVKM. CDR3 in DNA: TGTGCCAGCAGTTTACCACAGGGTGGCGGAAACACCATATATTTT. Residues: CASSLPQGGGNTIYF.

By proportion, this clonotype is medium-sized (0.01 to 0.1%). This beta chain is a stray read from a library made for alpha chains; its abundance is not meaningful. The genes are TRBV18 and TRBJ1-1; TRBD1 is a possible D gene (6 bases). The CDR3 contains 14 residues. Germline V lookup: CDR1 KGHSH, CDR2 LQKENI. V lost 6 bases and J 3 bases, leaving 14 bases between the germline ends. DNA of the CDR3: TGTGCCAGCTCCCCATCAGGGGTGGACACTGAAGCTTTCTTT. Amino acids: CASSPSGVDTEAFF.

This clonotype qualifies as medium-sized (0.01 to 0.1%). This beta chain is a stray read from a library made for alpha chains; its abundance is not meaningful. The genes are TRBV6-1 and TRBJ1-5, with TRBD1 as a possible D gene (5 bases). The CDR3 is 15 amino acids. Germline values: CDR1 MNHNS, CDR2 SASEGT. Trimming removed 7 bases from V and 0 bases from J, with 13 bases in between. CDR3 DNA sequence: TGTGCCAGCAATTTAGGGGCCTATAGCAATCAGCCCCAGCATTTT. As protein: CASNLGAYSNQPQHF.

In this sample, this clonotype is medium-sized (0.01 to 0.1%). A library prepared for alpha chains yielded this beta chain as an off-target read; its size is of little meaning. CDR3 sequence: CASSLMGQTNTGELFF. The CDR3 coding sequence is TGTGCCAGCAGTTTGATGGGGCAGACGAACACCGGGGAGCTGTTTTTT. This sequence joins TRBV28 and TRBJ2-2, with D perhaps TRBD1 (5 bases). The germline V gene has CDR1 MDHEN and CDR2 SYDVKM. Trimming shortened V by 3 bases and J by 0 bases, and 11 bases separated the two germline ends. CDR3 length equals 16 residues.

By share, this clonotype ranks as medium-sized. The library was designed around alpha chains, so this beta chain is a stray read whose abundance carries little weight. The rearrangement links TRBV6-5 to TRBJ1-2; TRBD1 is a possible D gene (6 bases). The CDR3 is 14 amino acids. Trimming pared 2 bases from V and 8 bases from J, leaving 15 bases between. The germline CDR1 and CDR2 sequences are MNHEY and SVGAGI. This CDR3 is CASSYGRGVLGYTF. The DNA of the CDR3 is TGTGCCAGCAGTTACGGCAGGGGCGTCTTGGGCTACACCTTC.

A note on this clonotype: In a library made to pick up alpha chains, this beta chain is a stray read with a size that means little. The chain employs TRBV18 and TRBJ1-1; the match to TRBD1 covers 8 bases. CDR1 KGHSH and CDR2 LQKENI come from the germline V gene. This CDR3 region has 15 residues. Germline trimming cut 3 bases from V and 5 bases from J; bases unmatched to any gene: 8. CDR3 DNA: TGTGCCAGCTCACCCGGACAGGGAGGGATAACTGAAGCTTTCTTT. It yields the protein CASSPGQGGITEAFF.

Turning to this clonotype: Within a library made for alpha chains, this beta chain is off target, and its count is uninformative. The gene calls are TRBV4-1 and TRBJ2-1, with TRBD2 matching over 12 bases. The CDR3 extends over 19 amino acids. CDR1 is MGHRA, CDR2 YSYEKL, per germline. V lost 4 bases, J lost 0 bases, and 10 bases stayed unmatched. The CDR3 sequence is CASSPFGLAGISSYNEQFF. The CDR3 DNA follows: TGCGCCAGCAGCCCATTCGGACTAGCGGGGATCAGCTCCTACAATGAGCAGTTCTTC.

By share of the sample, this clonotype is medium-sized. As an off-target read in a library built for alpha chains, this beta chain has a frequency of little significance. This chain uses TRBV28 with TRBJ1-1; 8 nucleotides align to TRBD1. This CDR3 is 14 amino acids long. Germline loops: CDR1 MDHEN, CDR2 SYDVKM. V trimming: 1 base; J trimming: 10 bases; junction bases outside the gene matches: 8. CDR3: CASSLYRGQGTAFF. CDR3 coding DNA: TGTGCCAGCAGTTTATATAGAGGACAGGGAACAGCTTTCTTT.

This clonotype was found a few times. A library prepared for alpha chains yielded this beta chain as an off-target read; its size is of little meaning. The chain couples TRBV6-5 to TRBJ2-1; 8 nucleotides match TRBD2. The CDR3 totals 15 residues. V shed 7 bases, J shed 3 bases, and the junction held 8 bases outside the gene matches. CDR1 MNHEY and CDR2 SVGAGI come from the germline V gene. As DNA, the CDR3 is TGTGCCAGCAACGAAGCGGGGGCCCACTACAATGAGCAGTTCTTC. Protein product: CASNEAGAHYNEQFF.

This clonotype was counted between two and nine times. The library was prepared for alpha chains; this beta chain is a stray read, so its frequency means little. The chain couples TRBV20-1 to TRBJ2-3; weak D call: TRBD2 (6 bases). V shed 6 bases and J shed 2 bases, with 18 bases lying between them. The CDR3 sequence is 15 residues long. Looked up from germline, CDR1 is DFQATT and CDR2 is SNEGSKA (reference sequence). In DNA, the CDR3 is TGCAGTGCACCGGGACTTGCATACTACACAGATACGCAGTATTTT. Its translation is CSAPGLAYYTDTQYF.

This clonotype is termed medium-sized. The size of this beta chain means little, since it is a stray read in a library made for alpha chains. This rearrangement joins TRBV7-2 to TRBJ1-1, with D maybe TRBD1 (5 bases). The CDR3 runs to 14 residues. With 1 base removed from V and 3 bases from J, the gap between germline ends came to 9 bases. CDR1 and CDR2 (germline): SGHTA, FQGNSA. The CDR3, as DNA: TGTGCCAGCAGCTTAGGGGGGTGGGACACTGAAGCTTTCTTT. Translation: CASSLGGWDTEAFF.

Sample share makes this clonotype medium-sized. With the library built for alpha chains, this beta chain is off target and its frequency is not meaningful. The chain employs TRBV20-1 and TRBJ2-7; 9 nucleotides match TRBD1. The CDR3 runs to 12 residues. J gave up 6 bases and V 6 bases, and 6 bases lay outside the gene matches. Germline V gene sequence: CDR1 DFQATT, CDR2 SNEGSKA (reference sequence). CDR3: CSAGTGHGEQYF. As DNA, the CDR3 is TGCAGTGCAGGGACAGGGCATGGCGAGCAGTACTTC.

By share, this clonotype counts as medium-sized (0.01 to 0.1%). Since the library was made to target alpha chains, this beta chain is a stray read and its abundance is not meaningful. This chain uses TRBV5-1 with TRBJ2-6, with 9 bases matching TRBD1. Trimming cost V 6 bases and J 0 bases; bases outside gene matches: 13. The CDR3 has 19 residues. The V gene's germline CDR1 is SGHRS and CDR2 YFSETQ. The CDR3 sequence is CASKSQTGTGSSGANVLTF. In nucleotides, the CDR3 is TGCGCCAGCAAATCACAAACCGGGACAGGGAGCTCTGGGGCCAACGTCCTGACTTTC.

This clonotype is termed medium-sized. This beta chain was picked up by a library intended for alpha chains and is off target, so its count carries little meaning. The chain couples TRBV4-1 to TRBJ1-2; TRBD1 matches 9 bases. Germline V CDR1 and CDR2: MGHRA, YSYEKL. V gave up 4 bases and J gave up 4 bases; unmatched junction bases: 7. The CDR3 covers 15 residues. Written as DNA, the CDR3 is TGCGCCAGCAGCCGAACATCGACAGGGGGCTATGGCTACACCTTC. Its translation is CASSRTSTGGYGYTF.

Within the sample, this clonotype is medium-sized. Since it is a stray read in a library aimed at alpha chains, this beta chain has a size that is not meaningful. The chain recombines TRBV12-3 or TRBV12-4 with TRBJ1-5; D unresolved. This CDR3 contains 13 residues. Trimming stripped 6 bases from V and 4 bases from J, with 10 bases between. The CDR3 loop reads CASREGMNQPQHF. The CDR3 DNA sequence: TGTGCCAGCAGGGAGGGAATGAATCAGCCCCAGCATTTT.

This clonotype has at least ten counts. This beta chain turned up in a library designed for alpha chains; as an off-target read, its abundance says little. The chain links TRBV7-8 to TRBJ2-3; D possibly corresponds to TRBD1 (6 bases). CDR3 size: 19 residues. The V and J ends lost 3 bases and 3 bases respectively, with 25 bases between them. Germline V CDR1 and CDR2: SGHVS, FQNEAQ. CDR3 DNA: TGTGCCAGCAGCTTCCCCCTAGGTGGGGGCAGGGGTAGGACAGATACGCAGTATTTT. Its translation: CASSFPLGGGRGRTDTQYF.

This clonotype is medium-sized by share. A library made for alpha chains picked up this beta chain off target, so its size means little. The chain joins TRBV30 to TRBJ1-6; D remains unclear. CDR1 and CDR2 from the germline V gene are GTSNPN and SVGIG (reference sequence). With 7 bases removed from V and 10 bases from J, the gap between germline ends came to 17 bases. This CDR3 comprises 13 residues. The CDR3 protein is CASAGDGESPLHF. CDR3 DNA: TGTGCCTCCGCCGGTGATGGGGAATCACCCCTCCACTTT.

Regarding this clonotype: This beta chain lies outside the target of a library built for alpha chains; its clone size means little. The J gene is TRBJ1-1, the V gene TRBV7-2; D may be TRBD1 (6 bases). Per the germline V gene, CDR1 is SGHTA and CDR2 is FQGNSA. V was clipped by 3 bases and J by 1 base, with 6 bases between them. The CDR3 sequence is 13 residues long. CDR3: CASSLTGNTEAFF. The CDR3 DNA reads TGTGCCAGCAGCTTGACAGGGAACACTGAAGCTTTCTTT.

Within the sample, this clonotype is medium-sized. Found in a library prepared for alpha chains, this beta chain is an off-target read, and its abundance has little meaning. The chain joins TRBV28 to TRBJ2-1, with 9 bases aligning to TRBD2. The germline V gene has CDR1 MDHEN and CDR2 SYDVKM. The ends lost 7 bases at V and 7 bases at J; junction bases unmatched: 14. CDR3 length: 16 amino acids. The CDR3, as DNA: TGTGCCAGCACCTACTTGACGAGCGGGAGGCGAAATGAGCAGTTCTTC. It specifies CASTYLTSGRRNEQFF.

By share, this clonotype counts as medium-sized. Being off target in a library aimed at alpha chains, this beta chain has a size of little meaning. V is TRBV10-2 and J is TRBJ2-1, with 8 bases identical to TRBD2. CDR1 WSHSY and CDR2 SAAADI come from the germline V gene. The CDR3 totals 15 residues. With 4 bases clipped from V and 5 bases from J, the junction kept 7 bases outside the gene matches. The CDR3 DNA reads TGCGCCAGCAGTGCGGCGGGAGGCAGGGACAATGAGCAGTTCTTC. Amino acids: CASSAAGGRDNEQFF.

By sample share, this clonotype is medium-sized. This beta chain is an off-target read within a library intended for alpha chains, so its frequency means little. The V and J genes are TRBV6-5 and TRBJ2-3; 14 nucleotides align to TRBD2. The V gene's germline CDR1 is MNHEY and CDR2 SVGAGI. Trimming removed 6 bases from V and 3 bases from J; junction bases left unmatched: 2. The CDR3 is made up of 15 amino acids. CDR3 amino acids: CASRRTSGRTDTQYF. The DNA for the CDR3 is TGTGCCAGCAGGAGGACTAGCGGGAGGACAGATACGCAGTATTTT.

Ten or more counts support this clonotype. The size of this beta chain means little, since it is a stray read in a library made for alpha chains. The chain carries TRBV20-1 and TRBJ2-1, with TRBD2 matching over 7 bases. Germline V gene lookup returns CDR1 DFQATT and CDR2 SNEGSKA (reference sequence). The CDR3 has 17 amino acids. The V gene end was trimmed by 6 bases and the J gene end by 0 bases; junction bases not matched to a gene: 14. The chain's CDR3 is CSARKGLVISSYNEQFF. The CDR3 DNA reads TGCAGTGCCCGGAAAGGACTAGTTATAAGCTCCTACAATGAGCAGTTCTTC.